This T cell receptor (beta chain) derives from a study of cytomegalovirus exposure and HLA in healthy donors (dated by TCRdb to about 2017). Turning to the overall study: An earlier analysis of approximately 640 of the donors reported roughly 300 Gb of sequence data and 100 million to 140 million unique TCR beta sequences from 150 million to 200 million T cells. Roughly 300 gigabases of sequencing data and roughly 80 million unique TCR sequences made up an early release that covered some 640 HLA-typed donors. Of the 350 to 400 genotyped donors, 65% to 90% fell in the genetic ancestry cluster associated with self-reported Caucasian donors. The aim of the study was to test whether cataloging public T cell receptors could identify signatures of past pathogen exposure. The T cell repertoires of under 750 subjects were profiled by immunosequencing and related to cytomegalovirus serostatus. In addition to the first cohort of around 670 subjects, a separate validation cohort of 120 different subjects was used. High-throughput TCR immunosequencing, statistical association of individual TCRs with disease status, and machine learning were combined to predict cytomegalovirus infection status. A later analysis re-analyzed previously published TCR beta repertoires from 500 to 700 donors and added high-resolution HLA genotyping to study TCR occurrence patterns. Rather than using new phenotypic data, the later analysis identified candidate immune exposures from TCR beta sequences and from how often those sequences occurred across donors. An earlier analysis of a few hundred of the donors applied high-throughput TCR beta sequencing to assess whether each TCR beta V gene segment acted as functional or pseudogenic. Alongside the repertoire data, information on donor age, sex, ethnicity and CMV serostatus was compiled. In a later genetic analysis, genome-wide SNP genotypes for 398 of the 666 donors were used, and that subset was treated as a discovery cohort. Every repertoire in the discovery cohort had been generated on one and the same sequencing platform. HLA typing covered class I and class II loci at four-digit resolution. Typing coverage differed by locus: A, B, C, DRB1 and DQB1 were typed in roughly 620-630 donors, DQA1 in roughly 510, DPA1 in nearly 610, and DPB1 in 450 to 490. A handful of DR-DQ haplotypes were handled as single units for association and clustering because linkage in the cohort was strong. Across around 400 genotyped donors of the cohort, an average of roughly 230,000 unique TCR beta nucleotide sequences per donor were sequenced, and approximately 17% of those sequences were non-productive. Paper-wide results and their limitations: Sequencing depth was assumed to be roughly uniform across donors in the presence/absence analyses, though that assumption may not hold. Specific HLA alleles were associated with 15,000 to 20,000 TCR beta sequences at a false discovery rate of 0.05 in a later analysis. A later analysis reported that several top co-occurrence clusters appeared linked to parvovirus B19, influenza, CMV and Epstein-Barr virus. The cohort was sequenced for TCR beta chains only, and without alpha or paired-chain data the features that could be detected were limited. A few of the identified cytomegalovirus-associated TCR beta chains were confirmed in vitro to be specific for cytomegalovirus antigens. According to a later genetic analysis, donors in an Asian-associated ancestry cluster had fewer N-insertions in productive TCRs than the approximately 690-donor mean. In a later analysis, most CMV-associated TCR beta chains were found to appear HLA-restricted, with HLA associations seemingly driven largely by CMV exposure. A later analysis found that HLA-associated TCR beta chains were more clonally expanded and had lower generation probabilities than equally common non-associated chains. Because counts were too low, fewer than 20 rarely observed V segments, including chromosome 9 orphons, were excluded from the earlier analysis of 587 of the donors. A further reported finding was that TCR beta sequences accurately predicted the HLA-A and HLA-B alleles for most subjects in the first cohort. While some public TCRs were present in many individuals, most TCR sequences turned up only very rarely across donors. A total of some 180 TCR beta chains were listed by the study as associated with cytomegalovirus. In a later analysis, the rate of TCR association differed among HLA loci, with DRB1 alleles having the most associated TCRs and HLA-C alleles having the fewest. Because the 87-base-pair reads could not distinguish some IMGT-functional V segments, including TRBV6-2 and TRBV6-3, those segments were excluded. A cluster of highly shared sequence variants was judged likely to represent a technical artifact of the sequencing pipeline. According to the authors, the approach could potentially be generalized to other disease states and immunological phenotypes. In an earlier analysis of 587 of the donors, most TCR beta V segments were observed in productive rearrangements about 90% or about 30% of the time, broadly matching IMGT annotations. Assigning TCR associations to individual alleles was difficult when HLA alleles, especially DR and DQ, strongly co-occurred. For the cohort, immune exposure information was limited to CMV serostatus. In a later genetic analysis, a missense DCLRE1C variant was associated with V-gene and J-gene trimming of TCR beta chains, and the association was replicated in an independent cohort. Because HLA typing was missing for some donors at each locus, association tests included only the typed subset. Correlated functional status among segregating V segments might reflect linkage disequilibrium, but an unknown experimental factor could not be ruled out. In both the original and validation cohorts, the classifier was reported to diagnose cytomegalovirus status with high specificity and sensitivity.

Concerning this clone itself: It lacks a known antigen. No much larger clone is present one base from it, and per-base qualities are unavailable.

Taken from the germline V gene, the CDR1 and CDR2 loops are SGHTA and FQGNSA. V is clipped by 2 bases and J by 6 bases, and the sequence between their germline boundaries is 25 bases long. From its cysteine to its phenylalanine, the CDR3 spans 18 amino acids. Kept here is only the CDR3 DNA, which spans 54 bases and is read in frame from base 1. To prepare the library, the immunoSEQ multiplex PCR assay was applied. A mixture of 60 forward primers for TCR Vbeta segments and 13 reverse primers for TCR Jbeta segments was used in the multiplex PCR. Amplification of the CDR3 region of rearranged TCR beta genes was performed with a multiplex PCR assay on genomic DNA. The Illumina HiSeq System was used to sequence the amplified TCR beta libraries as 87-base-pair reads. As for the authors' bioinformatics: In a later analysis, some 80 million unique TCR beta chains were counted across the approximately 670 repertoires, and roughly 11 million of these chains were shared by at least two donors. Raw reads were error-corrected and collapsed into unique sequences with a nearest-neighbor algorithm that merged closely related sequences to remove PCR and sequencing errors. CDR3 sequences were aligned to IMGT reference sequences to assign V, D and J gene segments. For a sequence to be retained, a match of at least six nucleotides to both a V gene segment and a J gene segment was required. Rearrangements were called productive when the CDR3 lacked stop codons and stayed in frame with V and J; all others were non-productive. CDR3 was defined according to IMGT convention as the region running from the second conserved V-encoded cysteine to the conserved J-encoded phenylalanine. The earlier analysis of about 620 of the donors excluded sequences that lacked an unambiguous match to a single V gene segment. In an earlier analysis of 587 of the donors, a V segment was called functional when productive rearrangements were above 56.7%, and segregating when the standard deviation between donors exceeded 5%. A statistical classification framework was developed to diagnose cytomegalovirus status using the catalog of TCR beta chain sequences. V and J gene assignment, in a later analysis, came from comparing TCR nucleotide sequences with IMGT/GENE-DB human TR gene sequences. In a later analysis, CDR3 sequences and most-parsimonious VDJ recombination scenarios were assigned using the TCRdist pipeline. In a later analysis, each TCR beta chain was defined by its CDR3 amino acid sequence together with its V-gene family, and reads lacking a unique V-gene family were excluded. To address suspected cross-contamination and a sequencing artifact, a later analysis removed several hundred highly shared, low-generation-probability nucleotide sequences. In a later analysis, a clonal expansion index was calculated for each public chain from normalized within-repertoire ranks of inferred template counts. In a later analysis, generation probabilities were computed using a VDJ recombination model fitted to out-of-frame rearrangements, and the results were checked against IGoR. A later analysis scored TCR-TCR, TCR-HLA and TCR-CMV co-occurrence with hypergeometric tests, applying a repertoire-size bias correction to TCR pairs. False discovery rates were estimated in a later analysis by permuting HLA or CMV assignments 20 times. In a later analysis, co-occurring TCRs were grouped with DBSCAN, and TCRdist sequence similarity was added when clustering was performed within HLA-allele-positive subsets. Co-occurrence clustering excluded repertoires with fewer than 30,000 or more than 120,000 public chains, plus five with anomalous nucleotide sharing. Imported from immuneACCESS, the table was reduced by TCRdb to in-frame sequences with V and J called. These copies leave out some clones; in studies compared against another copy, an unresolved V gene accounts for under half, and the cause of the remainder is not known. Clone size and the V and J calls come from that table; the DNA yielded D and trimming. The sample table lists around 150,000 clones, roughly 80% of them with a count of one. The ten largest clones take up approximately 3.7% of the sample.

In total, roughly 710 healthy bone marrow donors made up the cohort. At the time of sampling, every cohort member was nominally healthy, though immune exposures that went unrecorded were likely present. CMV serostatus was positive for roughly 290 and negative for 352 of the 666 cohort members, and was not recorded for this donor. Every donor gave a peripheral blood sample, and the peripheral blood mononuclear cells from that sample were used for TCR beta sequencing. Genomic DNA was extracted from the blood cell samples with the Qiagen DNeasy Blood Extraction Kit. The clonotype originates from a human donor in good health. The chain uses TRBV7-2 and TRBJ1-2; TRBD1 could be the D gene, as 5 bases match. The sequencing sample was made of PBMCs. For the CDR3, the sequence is CASSLIPISDTPVNGYTF. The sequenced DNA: TGTGCCAGCAGCTTAATTCCTATATCGGACACGCCGGTAAATGGCTACACCTTC.